A single TCR beta chain is shown here with its context. The target antigen is unknown. The entry originates in a study of cytomegalovirus exposure and HLA in healthy donors. V was cut by 0 bases and J by 4 bases, with 12 bases left in between. Germline-derived CDR1 and CDR2 are MGHRA and YSYEKL. The CDR3 runs 16 residues. It was with 60 Vbeta and 13 Jbeta primers that the PCR ran. Some clones are missing from TCRdb's copy, which holds only in-frame ones; the method was immunoSEQ multiplex PCR. The data contain 110,000 or so clones, 82% of them singletons. Study-level findings and limits: Clonal expansion, a later analysis showed, was greater in HLA-associated TCR beta chains than in equally common others. Cytomegalovirus status was reportedly diagnosed by the classifier with high specificity and sensitivity. It was confirmed in vitro that a few of the CMV-associated chains were specific for CMV antigens.

The chain combines TRBV4-1 with TRBJ2-2, with D perhaps TRBD1 (6 bases). The receptor was isolated from a woman aged 18-35 years in good health and CMV-seronegative. The material sequenced was PBMCs. The CDR3 DNA reads TGCGCCAGCAGCCAAGATAAGGGGGTGGTCACCGGGGAGCTGTTTTTT. This encodes CASSQDKGVVTGELFF.